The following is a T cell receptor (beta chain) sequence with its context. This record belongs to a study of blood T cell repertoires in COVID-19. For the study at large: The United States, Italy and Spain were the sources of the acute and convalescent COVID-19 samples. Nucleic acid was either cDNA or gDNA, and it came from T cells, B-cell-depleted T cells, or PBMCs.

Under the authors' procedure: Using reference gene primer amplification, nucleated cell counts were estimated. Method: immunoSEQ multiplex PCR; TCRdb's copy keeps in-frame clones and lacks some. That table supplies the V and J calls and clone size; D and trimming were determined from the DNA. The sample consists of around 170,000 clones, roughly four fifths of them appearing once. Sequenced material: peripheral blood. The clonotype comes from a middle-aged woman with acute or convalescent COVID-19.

CDR3 DNA: TGTGCCAGCAGCTATGGACAGGGGACCTATGGCTACACCTTC. Its translation: CASSYGQGTYGYTF. V is TRBV5-6 and J is TRBJ1-2; 9 bases are a match to TRBD1. The V gene end was trimmed by 3 bases and the J gene end by 4 bases; junction bases not matched to a gene: 4. Germline CDR1 is SGHDT and CDR2 is YYEEEE. The length of the CDR3 is 14 residues.